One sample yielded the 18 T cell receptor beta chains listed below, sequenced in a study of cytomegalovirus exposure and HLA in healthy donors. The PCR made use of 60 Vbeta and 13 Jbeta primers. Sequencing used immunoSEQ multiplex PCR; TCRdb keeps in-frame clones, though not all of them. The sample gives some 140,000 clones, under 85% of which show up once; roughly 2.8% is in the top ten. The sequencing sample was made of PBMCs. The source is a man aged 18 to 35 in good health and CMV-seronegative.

The CDR3 DNA sequence: TGTGCCATCAAAAGCCGGGGGGCCGAAGATACGCAGTATTTT. Residues: CAIKSRGAEDTQYF. This rearrangement joins TRBV10-3 to TRBJ2-3; D might be TRBD2 (7 bases). From germline, CDR1 is ENHRY and CDR2 SYGVKD. V was trimmed by 7 bases and J by 5 bases, leaving 16 bases between them. The CDR3 sequence is 14 residues long.

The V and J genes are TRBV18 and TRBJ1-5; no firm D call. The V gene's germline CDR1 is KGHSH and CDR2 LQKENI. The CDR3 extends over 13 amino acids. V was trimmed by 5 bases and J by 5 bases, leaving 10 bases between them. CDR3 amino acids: CASSNLVDQPQHF. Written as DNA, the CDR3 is TGTGCCAGCTCAAATTTAGTGGATCAGCCCCAGCATTTT.

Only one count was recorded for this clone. The DNA for the CDR3 is TGTGCCAGCCTCCGGGGGGCTTGGGGAAGAGATACGCAGTATTTT. It codes for CASLRGAWGRDTQYF. The chain combines TRBV6-1 with TRBJ2-3; possible D gene TRBD2, 7 bases. Germline lookup yields CDR1 MNHNS and CDR2 SASEGT. Trimming cost V 8 bases and J 5 bases, with 20 bases left between them. This CDR3 region has 15 residues.

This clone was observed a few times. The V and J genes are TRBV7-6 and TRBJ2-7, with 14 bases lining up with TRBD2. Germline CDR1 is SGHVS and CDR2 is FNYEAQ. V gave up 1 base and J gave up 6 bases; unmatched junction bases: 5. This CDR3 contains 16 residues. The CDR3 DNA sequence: TGTGCCAGCAGCTTAGAAGGACTAGCGGGGGGCTCCGAGCAGTACGTC. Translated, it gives CASSLEGLAGGSEQYV.

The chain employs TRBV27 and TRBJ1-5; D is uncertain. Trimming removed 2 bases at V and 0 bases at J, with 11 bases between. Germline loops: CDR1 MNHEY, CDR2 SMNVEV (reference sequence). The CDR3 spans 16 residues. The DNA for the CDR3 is TGTGCCAGCAGTTTACTCGGACTGAATAGCAATCAGCCCCAGCATTTT. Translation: CASSLLGLNSNQPQHF.

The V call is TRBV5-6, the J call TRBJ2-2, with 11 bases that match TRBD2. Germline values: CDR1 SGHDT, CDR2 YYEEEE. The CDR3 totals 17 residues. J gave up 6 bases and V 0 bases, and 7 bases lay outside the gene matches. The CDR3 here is CASSLVGLAGIPGELFF. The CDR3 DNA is TGTGCCAGCAGCTTGGTTGGACTAGCGGGCATCCCCGGGGAGCTGTTTTTT.

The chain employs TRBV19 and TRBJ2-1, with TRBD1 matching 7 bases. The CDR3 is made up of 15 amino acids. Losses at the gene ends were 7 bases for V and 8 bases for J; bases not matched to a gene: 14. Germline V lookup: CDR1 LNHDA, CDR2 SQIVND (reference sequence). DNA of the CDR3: TGTGCCAGTAATCACCGGGACAGTCGTGGCTATGAGCAGTTCTTC. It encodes CASNHRDSRGYEQFF.

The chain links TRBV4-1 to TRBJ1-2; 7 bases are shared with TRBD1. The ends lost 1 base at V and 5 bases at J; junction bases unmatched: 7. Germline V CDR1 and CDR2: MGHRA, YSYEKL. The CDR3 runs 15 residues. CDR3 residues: CASSQVSTGLYGYTF. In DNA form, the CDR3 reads TGCGCCAGCAGCCAAGTCTCGACAGGGCTATATGGCTACACCTTC.

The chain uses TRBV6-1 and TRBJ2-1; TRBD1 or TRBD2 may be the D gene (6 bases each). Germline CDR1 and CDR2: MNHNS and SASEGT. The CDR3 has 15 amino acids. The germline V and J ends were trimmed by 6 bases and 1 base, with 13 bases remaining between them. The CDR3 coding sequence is TGTGCCAGCAGCGAACAGGGAGGATCCTACAATGAGCAGTTCTTC. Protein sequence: CASSEQGGSYNEQFF.

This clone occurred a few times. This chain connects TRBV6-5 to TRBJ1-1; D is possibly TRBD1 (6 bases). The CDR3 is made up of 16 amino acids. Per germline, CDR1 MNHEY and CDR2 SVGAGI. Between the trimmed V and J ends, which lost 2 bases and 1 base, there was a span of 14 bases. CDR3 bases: TGTGCCAGCAGTTACGAGCGGCAGGGGAAGAACACTGAAGCTTTCTTT. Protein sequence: CASSYERQGKNTEAFF.

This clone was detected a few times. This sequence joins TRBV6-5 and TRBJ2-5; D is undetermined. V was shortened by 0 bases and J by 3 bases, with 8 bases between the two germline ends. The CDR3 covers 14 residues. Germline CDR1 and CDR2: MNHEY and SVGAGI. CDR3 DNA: TGTGCCAGCAGTTACTCGCTAGTGGAAGAGACCCAGTACTTC. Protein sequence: CASSYSLVEETQYF.

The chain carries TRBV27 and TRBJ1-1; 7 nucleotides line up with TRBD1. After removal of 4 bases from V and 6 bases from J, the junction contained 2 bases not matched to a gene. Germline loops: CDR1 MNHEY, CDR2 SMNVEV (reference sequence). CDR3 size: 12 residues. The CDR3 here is CASSSQGAEAFF. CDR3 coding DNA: TGTGCCAGCAGTTCCCAGGGGGCTGAAGCTTTCTTT.

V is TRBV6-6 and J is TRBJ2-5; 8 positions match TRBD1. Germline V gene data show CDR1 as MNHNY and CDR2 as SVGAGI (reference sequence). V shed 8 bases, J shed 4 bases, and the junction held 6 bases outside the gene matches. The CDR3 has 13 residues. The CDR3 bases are TGTGCCAGCGGGCAGGGGGCCTTAGAGACCCAGTACTTC. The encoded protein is CASGQGALETQYF.

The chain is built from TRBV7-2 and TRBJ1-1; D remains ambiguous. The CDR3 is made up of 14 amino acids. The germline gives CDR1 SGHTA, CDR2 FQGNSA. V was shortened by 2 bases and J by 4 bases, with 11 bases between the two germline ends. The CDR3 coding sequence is TGTGCCAGCAGCTTAAACTCCGGGAGCACTGAAGCTTTCTTT. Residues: CASSLNSGSTEAFF.

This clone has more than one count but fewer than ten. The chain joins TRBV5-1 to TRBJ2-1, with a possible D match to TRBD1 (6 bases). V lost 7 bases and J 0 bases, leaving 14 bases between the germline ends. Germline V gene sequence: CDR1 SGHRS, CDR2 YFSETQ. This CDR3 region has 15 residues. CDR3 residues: CASSRTDLSYNEQFF. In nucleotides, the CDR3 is TGCGCCAGCTCCCGGACAGACCTCTCCTACAATGAGCAGTTCTTC.

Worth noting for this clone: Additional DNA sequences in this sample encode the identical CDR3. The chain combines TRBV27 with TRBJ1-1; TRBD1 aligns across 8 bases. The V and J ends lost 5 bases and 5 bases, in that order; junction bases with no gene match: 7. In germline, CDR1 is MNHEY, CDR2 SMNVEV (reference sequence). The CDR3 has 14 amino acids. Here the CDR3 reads CASSPHRGGTEAFF. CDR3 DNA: TGTGCCAGCAGTCCCCACAGGGGGGGGACTGAAGCTTTCTTT.

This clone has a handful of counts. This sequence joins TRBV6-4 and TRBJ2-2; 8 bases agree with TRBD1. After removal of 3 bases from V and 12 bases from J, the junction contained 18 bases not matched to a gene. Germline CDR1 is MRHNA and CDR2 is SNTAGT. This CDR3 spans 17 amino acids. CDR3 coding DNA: TGTGCCAGCAGTGATGAGGCAGGGGGCGCGTCAATAAGGAAGCTGTTTTTT. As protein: CASSDEAGGASIRKLFF.

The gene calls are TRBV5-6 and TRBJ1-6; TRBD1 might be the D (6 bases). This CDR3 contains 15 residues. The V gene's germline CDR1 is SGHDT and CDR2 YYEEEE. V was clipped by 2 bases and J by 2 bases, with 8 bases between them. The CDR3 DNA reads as TGTGCCAGCAGCTTACAGGGAGCCTATAATTCACCCCTCCACTTT. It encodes CASSLQGAYNSPLHF.